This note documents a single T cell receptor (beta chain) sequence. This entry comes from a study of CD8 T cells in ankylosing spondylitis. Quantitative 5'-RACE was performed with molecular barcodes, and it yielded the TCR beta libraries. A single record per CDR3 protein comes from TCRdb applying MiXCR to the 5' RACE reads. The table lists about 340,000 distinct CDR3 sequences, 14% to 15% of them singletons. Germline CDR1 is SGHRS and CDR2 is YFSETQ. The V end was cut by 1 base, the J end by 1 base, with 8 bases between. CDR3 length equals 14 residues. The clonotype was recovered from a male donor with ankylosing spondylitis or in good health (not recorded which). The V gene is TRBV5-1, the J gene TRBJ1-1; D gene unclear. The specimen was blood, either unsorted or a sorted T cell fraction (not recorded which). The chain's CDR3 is CASSLRAGNTEAFF. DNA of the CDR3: TGCGCCAGCAGCTTGAGGGCAGGGAACACTGAAGCTTTCTTT.